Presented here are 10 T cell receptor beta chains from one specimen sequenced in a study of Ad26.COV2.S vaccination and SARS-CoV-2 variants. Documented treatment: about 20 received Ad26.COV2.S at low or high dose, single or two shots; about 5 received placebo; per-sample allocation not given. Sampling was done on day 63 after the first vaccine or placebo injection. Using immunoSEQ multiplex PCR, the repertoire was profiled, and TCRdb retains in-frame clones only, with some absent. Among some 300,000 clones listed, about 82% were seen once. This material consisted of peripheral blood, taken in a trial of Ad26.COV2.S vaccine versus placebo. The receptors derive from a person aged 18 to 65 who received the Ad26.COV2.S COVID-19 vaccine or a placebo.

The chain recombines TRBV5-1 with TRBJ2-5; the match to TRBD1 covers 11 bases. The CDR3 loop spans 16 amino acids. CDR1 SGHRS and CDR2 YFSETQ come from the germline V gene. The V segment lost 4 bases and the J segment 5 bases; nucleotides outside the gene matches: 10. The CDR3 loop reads CASSRTGGATWETQYF. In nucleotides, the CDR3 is TGCGCCAGCAGCCGGACAGGGGGCGCGACTTGGGAGACCCAGTACTTC.

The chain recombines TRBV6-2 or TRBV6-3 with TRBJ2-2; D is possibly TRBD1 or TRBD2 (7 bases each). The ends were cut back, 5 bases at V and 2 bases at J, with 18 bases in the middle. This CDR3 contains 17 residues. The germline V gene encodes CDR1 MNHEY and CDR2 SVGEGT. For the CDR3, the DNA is TGTGCCAGCAGTCAACCAGGGGGGGCCTTTAACACCGGGGAGCTGTTTTTT. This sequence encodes CASSQPGGAFNTGELFF.

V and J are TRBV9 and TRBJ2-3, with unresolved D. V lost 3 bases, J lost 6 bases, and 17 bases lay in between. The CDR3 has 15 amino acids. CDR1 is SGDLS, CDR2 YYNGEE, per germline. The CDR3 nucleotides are TGTGCCAGCAGCGACGGAGCTTATTCTTCGGATACGCAGTATTTT. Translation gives CASSDGAYSSDTQYF.

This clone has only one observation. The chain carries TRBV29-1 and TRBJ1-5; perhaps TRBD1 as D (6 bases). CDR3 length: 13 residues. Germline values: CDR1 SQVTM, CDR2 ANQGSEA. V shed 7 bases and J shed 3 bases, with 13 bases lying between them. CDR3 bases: TGCAGCGCAATTGGACAGATCAATCAGCCCCAGCATTTT. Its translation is CSAIGQINQPQHF.

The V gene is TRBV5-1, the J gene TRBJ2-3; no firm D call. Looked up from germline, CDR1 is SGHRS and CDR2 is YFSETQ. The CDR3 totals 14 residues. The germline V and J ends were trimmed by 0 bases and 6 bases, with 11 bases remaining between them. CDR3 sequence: CASSLVGSRDTQYF. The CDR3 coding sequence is TGCGCCAGCAGCTTGGTTGGCAGTAGGGATACGCAGTATTTT.

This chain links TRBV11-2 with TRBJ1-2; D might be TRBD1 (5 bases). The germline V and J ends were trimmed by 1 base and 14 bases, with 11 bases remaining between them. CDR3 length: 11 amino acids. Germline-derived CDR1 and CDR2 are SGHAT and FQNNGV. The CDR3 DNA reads TGTGCCAGCAGCTTAGTGCAGGGTTTGACCTTC. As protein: CASSLVQGLTF.

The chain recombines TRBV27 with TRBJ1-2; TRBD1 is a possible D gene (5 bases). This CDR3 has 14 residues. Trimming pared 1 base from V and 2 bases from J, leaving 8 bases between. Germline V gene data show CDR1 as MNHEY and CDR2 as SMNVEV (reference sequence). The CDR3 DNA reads TGTGCCAGCAGTTTATACCGGGGGAACTATGGCTACACCTTC. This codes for CASSLYRGNYGYTF.

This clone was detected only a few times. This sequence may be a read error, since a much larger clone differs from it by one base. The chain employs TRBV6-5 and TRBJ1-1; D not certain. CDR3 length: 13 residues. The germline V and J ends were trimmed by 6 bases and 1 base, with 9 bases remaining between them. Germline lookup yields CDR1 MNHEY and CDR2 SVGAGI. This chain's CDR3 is CASRQTTNTEAFF. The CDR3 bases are TGTGCCAGCAGACAGACAACGAACACTGAAGCTTTCTTT.

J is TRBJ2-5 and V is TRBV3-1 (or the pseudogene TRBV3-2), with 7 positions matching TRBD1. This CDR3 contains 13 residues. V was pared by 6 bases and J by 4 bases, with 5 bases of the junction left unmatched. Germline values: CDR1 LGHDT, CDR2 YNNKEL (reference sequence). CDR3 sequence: CASRRQGGETQYF. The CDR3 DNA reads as TGTGCCAGCAGGAGACAGGGCGGAGAGACCCAGTACTTC.

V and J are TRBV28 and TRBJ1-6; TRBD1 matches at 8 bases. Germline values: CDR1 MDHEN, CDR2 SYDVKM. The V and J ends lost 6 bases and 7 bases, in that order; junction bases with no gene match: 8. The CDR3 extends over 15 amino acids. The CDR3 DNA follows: TGTGCCAGCAGCCGATCGACAGGGGCCAATTCACCCCTCCACTTT. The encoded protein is CASSRSTGANSPLHF.